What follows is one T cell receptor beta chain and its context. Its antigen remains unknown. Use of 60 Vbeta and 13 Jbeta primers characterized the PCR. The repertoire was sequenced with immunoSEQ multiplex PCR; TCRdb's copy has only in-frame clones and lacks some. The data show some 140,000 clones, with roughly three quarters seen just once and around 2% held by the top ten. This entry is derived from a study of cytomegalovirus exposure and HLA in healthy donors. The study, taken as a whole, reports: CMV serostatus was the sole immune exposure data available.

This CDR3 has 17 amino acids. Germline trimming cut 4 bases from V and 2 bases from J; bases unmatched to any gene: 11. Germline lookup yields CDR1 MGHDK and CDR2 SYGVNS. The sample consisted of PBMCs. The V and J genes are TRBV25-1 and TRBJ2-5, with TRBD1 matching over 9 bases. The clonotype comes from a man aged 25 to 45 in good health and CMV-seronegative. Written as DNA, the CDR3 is TGTGCCAGCAGTGGGGGGCCCGGACAGGGGTTACAAGAGACCCAGTACTTC. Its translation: CASSGGPGQGLQETQYF.